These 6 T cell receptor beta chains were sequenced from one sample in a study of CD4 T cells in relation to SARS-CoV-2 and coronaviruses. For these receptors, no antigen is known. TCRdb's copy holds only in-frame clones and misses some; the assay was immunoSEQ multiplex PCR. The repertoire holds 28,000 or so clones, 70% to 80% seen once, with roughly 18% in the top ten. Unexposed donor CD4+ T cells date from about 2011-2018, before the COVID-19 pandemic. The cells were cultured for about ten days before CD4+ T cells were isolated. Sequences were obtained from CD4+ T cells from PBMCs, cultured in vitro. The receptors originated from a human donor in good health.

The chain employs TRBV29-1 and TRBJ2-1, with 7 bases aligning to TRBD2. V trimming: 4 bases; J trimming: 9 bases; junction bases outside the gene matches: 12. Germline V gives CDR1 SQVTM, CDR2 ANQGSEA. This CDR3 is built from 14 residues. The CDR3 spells CSVAGTTAVGEQFF. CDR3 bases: TGCAGCGTTGCCGGGACTACTGCAGTTGGTGAGCAGTTCTTC.

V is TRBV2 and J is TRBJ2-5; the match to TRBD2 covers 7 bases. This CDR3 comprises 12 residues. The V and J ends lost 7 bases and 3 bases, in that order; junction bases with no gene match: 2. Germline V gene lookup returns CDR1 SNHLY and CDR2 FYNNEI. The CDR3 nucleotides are TGTGCCAGCACCCTAGCGGAAGAGACCCAGTACTTC. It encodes CASTLAEETQYF.

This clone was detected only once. For the CDR3, the DNA is TGTGCCATCAGTGAACAGGGGGCCCCCTACAATGAGCAGTTCTTC. Amino acid sequence: CAISEQGAPYNEQFF. The J gene is TRBJ2-1, the V gene TRBV10-3; 9 nucleotides agree with TRBD1. CDR3 length: 15 residues. V trimming: 3 bases; J trimming: 2 bases; junction bases outside the gene matches: 2. CDR1 and CDR2 from the germline V gene are ENHRY and SYGVKD.

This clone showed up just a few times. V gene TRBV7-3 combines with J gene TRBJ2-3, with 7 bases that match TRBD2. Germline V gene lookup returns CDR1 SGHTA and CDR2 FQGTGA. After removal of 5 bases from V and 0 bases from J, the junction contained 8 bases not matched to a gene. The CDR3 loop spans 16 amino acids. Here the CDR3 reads CASSITSASSTDTQYF. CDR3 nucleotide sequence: TGTGCCAGCAGCATTACTAGCGCCTCTAGCACAGATACGCAGTATTTT.

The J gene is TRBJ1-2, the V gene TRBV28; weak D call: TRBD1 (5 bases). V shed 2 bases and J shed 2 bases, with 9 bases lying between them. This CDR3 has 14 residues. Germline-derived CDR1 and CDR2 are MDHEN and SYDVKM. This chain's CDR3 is CASSLLRANYGYTF. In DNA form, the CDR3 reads TGTGCCAGCAGTTTACTCAGGGCGAACTATGGCTACACCTTC.

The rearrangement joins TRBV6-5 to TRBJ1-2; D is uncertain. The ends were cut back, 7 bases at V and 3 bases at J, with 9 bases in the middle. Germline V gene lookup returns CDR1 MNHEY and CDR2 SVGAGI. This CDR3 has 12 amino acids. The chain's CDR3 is CASNTGYYGYTF. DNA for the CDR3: TGTGCCAGCAACACCGGCTACTATGGCTACACCTTC.